The T cell receptor (beta chain) under discussion was sequenced for a study of blood T cell repertoires in COVID-19. Individuals aged roughly 18 to 95 years were recruited from 24 US areas. Cohort allocation depended upon clinical history that participants reported. All recovered Cohort 3 donors got two negative PCRs, got clearance, or saw symptom resolution. The CDR3 runs 18 residues. Germline CDR1 reads KGHSH; CDR2 reads LQKENI. The ends lost 5 bases at V and 0 bases at J; junction bases unmatched: 9. Original processing methods: Reference gene primer amplification gave estimated nucleated cell counts. Sequencing used immunoSEQ multiplex PCR; TCRdb keeps in-frame clones, though not all of them. D and trimming come from the DNA, and the V and J calls and clone size come from that table. Of about 160,000 clones in the sample, around 84% were seen once.

This TCR came from a woman aged 50 to 60 who had recovered from COVID-19. V gene TRBV18 combines with J gene TRBJ1-5, with TRBD1 matching 11 bases. Sequenced input: PBMCs or T cells enriched from blood (not recorded which). This CDR3 is CASSNTGQGAYSNQPQHF. DNA of the CDR3: TGTGCCAGCTCAAATACCGGACAGGGGGCATATAGCAATCAGCCCCAGCATTTT. The full variable domain, rest sourced from reference TRBV18 and TRBJ1-5, is NAGVMQNPRHLVRRRGQEARLRCSPMKGHSHVYWYRQLPEEGLKFMVYLQKENIIDESGMPKERFSAEFPKEGPSILRIQQVVRGDSAAYFCASSNTGQGAYSNQPQHFGDGTRLSIL.